This TCR beta chain appears in the sequencing data of a study of blood T cell repertoires in COVID-19. TCRdb's table, derived via immunoSEQ multiplex PCR, lists solely in-frame clones and lacks some. This sample has some 300,000 clones, with approximately 84% found just once. CDR3 length: 12 amino acids. The germline V gene has CDR1 GTSNPN and CDR2 SVGIG (reference sequence). The V gene end was trimmed by 3 bases and the J gene end by 5 bases; junction bases not matched to a gene: 0. The chain uses TRBV30 and TRBJ2-2; 7 nucleotides line up with TRBD2. Specimen: PBMCs or T cells enriched from blood (not recorded which). The TCR originated in a woman aged 25 to 39 who had recovered from COVID-19. The CDR3 bases are TGTGCCTGGAGCGGGGGGACCGGGGAGCTGTTTTTT. Its protein is CAWSGGTGELFF.